What follows describes a single TCR beta chain. In Seattle, patients joined the study during active infection and were tracked longitudinally. The method was immunoSEQ multiplex PCR; TCRdb's version includes in-frame clones alone and lacks a portion of them. This table holds about 120,000 clones, more than 90% found once. Germline values: CDR1 MNHEY, CDR2 SMNVEV (reference sequence). The CDR3 length is 16 residues. After removal of 7 bases from V and 2 bases from J, the junction contained 10 bases not matched to a gene. This sample is part of a study of blood T cell repertoires in COVID-19. The TCR was taken from a man between 60 and 70 years old with COVID-19, enrolled during active disease. The chain has TRBV27 and TRBJ2-1; TRBD1 agrees at 8 bases. Sequenced material: peripheral blood. CDR3 sequence (DNA): TGTGCCAGCATACGGACGGGACAGGATACCTACAATGAGCAGTTCTTC. Translation gives CASIRTGQDTYNEQFF.